This TCR beta chain was retrieved from a study of blood T cells in healthy people across ages. To note about this clonotype: Antigen: not known.

Overall study findings and caveats: CMV status of donors was unknown, possibly confounding expanded clonotype changes. While age rose, TCR beta diversity per million T cells dropped in a roughly linear way.

A second PCR of about 7 to 12 cycles used a sample-barcoded 5' primer and a J-beta primer mix. Every cDNA was tagged by a template-switch adaptor with 12 random nucleotides. TCRdb fed the 5' RACE reads into MiXCR, producing one record per CDR3 protein. The sample comprises under 1,000,000 distinct CDR3 sequences, about half of which are singletons, and about a sixth rests with the top ten. CDR1 and CDR2 from the germline V gene are SGHNT and YYREEE (reference sequence). The trim removed 4 bases at V and 5 bases at J, leaving 9 bases unmatched. The CDR3 runs to 17 residues. The sample was blood. The gene calls are TRBV5-4 and TRBJ2-1, with TRBD2 matching 13 bases. The sequence was collected from a man aged 80 or over in good health. This chain's CDR3 is CASSARLAGGLHNEQFF. DNA of the CDR3: TGTGCCAGCAGCGCTAGACTAGCGGGGGGTCTTCACAATGAGCAGTTCTTC.